This T cell receptor beta chain came from a study of regulatory T cells in long-lasting Graves disease. This clonotype appeared many times. The authors built TCR beta libraries using iRepertoire HTBI primers and Arm-PCR of CDR3 regions. TCRdb called the multiplex PCR reads again in MiXCR, with one record for every CDR3 protein. The data show roughly 470,000 distinct CDR3 sequences, around 21% seen once. Indicated time point: persistent/refractory GD, antithyroid drugs over 5 years with positive TRAb. PBMC RNA was the source of the TCR library. Trimming at V came to 4 bases and at J to 2 bases, leaving 11 bases not matched to a gene. CDR1 and CDR2 from the germline V gene are MDHEN and SYDVKM. This CDR3 comprises 16 residues.

The source material was peripheral blood mononuclear cells (PBMCs), sampled when the disease was refractory, from a patient treated with antithyroid drugs. This clonotype was sampled from a female donor with Graves disease. The rearrangement uses TRBV28 and TRBJ2-7, with 7 bases matching TRBD1. The CDR3 coding sequence is TGTGCCAGCAGTTCGTCCAGAACAGGGGTGGCCTACGAGCAGTACTTC. Translation: CASSSSRTGVAYEQYF. Full variable domain (remainder filled in from reference TRBV28 and TRBJ2-7): DVKVTQSSRYLVKRTGEKVFLECVQDMDHENMFWYRQDPGLGLRLIYFSYDVKMKEKGDIPEGYSVSREKKERFSLILESASTNQTSMYLCASSSSRTGVAYEQYFGPGTRLTVT.